Listed here are 6 T cell receptor beta chains from one sample, sequenced in a study of blood T cell repertoires in COVID-19. Profiling relied on immunoSEQ multiplex PCR, and the TCRdb table lists in-frame clones only, not all of them. The profile shows just over 250,000 clones, around 80% of them singletons. The sequencing sample was made of PBMCs or T cells enriched from blood (not recorded which). These receptors all stem from a man aged 30 to 45 with acute COVID-19.

V usage is TRBV19 and J usage is TRBJ1-5; D is ambiguous. Germline CDR1 and CDR2: LNHDA and SQIVND (reference sequence). V was clipped by 1 base and J by 2 bases, with 12 bases between them. CDR3 length: 16 residues. The CDR3 loop is CASSIVPISGNQPQHF. CDR3 nucleotides: TGTGCCAGTAGTATAGTCCCGATATCGGGCAATCAGCCCCAGCATTTT.

Written as DNA, the CDR3 is TGTGCCTGGAGTATGGGGGAGGGCCGATGGAGTGAGCAGTTCTTC. Protein: CAWSMGEGRWSEQFF. The rearrangement joins TRBV30 to TRBJ2-1, with TRBD2 identical over 7 bases. Germline values: CDR1 GTSNPN, CDR2 SVGIG (reference sequence). V dropped 2 bases and J dropped 9; count of bases not matched to a gene: 13. The length of the CDR3 is 15 residues.

This clone was counted only a few times. The CDR3 coding sequence is TGTGCCAGCAGACTAGGCCCCAGGTACGAGCAGTACGTC. Protein sequence: CASRLGPRYEQYV. The chain is built from TRBV6-5 and TRBJ2-7; D possibly corresponds to TRBD2 (5 bases). This CDR3 spans 13 amino acids. Germline V CDR1 and CDR2: MNHEY, SVGAGI. V was shortened by 6 bases and J by 4 bases, with 13 bases between the two germline ends.

The chain combines TRBV18 with TRBJ2-1; 8 bases fit TRBD2. The V segment lost 0 bases and the J segment 1 base; nucleotides outside the gene matches: 5. Per germline, CDR1 KGHSH and CDR2 LQKENI. CDR3 length: 17 residues. The CDR3 loop is CASSPPSGGLSYNEQFF. DNA for the CDR3: TGTGCCAGCTCACCACCCAGCGGGGGCCTTTCCTACAATGAGCAGTTCTTC.

This rearrangement joins TRBV30 to TRBJ1-3, with a possible D match to TRBD1 (6 bases). V was shortened by 3 bases and J by 8 bases, with 20 bases between the two germline ends. The CDR3 is 15 residues long. The V gene's germline CDR1 is GTSNPN and CDR2 SVGIG (reference sequence). CDR3 DNA: TGTGCCTGGAGGGGCAAGCAGGGGTCCATTGACACCATATATTTT. Its protein product is CAWRGKQGSIDTIYF.

This chain links TRBV5-6 with TRBJ2-2; D unresolved. The CDR3 runs to 14 residues. Germline V CDR1 and CDR2: SGHDT, YYEEEE. Trimming removed 2 bases at V and 3 bases at J, with 8 bases between. CDR3 amino acids: CASSFLRYTGELFF. CDR3 nucleotide sequence: TGTGCCAGCAGCTTTTTGAGGTACACCGGGGAGCTGTTTTTT.